Below, one TCR beta chain is given with its context. Its antigen is not identified. This specimen belongs to a study of cytomegalovirus exposure and HLA in healthy donors. V was shortened by 0 bases and J by 3 bases, with 14 bases between the two germline ends. CDR1 and CDR2 from the germline V gene are SGHNT and YYREEE (reference sequence). The CDR3 loop spans 16 amino acids. PCR primers comprised 60 Vbeta and 13 Jbeta primers. Sequencing used immunoSEQ multiplex PCR; TCRdb keeps in-frame clones, though not all of them. The table records 130,000 or so clones, over 80% of them present only once. Points from the study as a whole: In a later analysis, V- and J-gene trimming of beta chains associated with a DCLRE1C missense variant, replicated independently. Common viral pathogens were later found to be apparently linked to several of the most significant clusters.

The sequence derives from a man in his forties or fifties in good health and CMV-seronegative. Input material: PBMCs. The genes are TRBV5-4 and TRBJ2-3, with D perhaps TRBD2 (7 bases). CDR3 region: CASSLEGGPQTDTQYF. As DNA, the CDR3 is TGTGCCAGCAGCTTGGAGGGGGGGCCCCAAACAGATACGCAGTATTTT.